Detailed here is one T cell receptor (beta chain). This sample is part of a study of blood T cell repertoires in COVID-19. The wider study: The study drew acute and convalescent COVID-19 samples from the United States, Italy and Spain. Nucleic acid was either cDNA or gDNA, and it came from T cells, B-cell-depleted T cells, or PBMCs.

The ends were cut back, 0 bases at V and 3 bases at J, with 6 bases in the middle. The length of the CDR3 is 14 residues. CDR1 and CDR2 (germline): MGHRA, YSYEKL. Study processing details: Nucleated cell counts were estimated from reference gene primer amplification. Produced via immunoSEQ multiplex PCR; TCRdb's table is partial and in-frame only. Clone size and the V and J calls come from that table; the DNA yielded D and trimming. In the table there are approximately 82,000 clones, around 92% of which are singletons. The V call is TRBV4-1, the J call TRBJ2-1; D gene ambiguous. The receptor comes from a woman aged 55 to 70 with active COVID-19. The specimen sequenced was peripheral blood. The chain's CDR3 is CASSQEHLYNEQFF. Written as DNA, the CDR3 is TGCGCCAGCAGCCAAGAACACCTCTACAATGAGCAGTTCTTC.